A single sample is the source of the 25 T cell receptor beta chains below, sequenced in a study of CD8 T cells in ankylosing spondylitis. Study outcomes and limitations: The study identified a TCR beta motif of fewer than 10 highly homologous variants that appeared characteristic of ankylosing spondylitis blood.

From the 5' RACE reads, TCRdb called clonotypes with MiXCR, one entry per CDR3 protein. The sample yields fewer than 550,000 distinct CDR3 sequences, roughly 5.3% seen once. Their cognate antigens are unknown. The sample taken for sequencing was blood, either unsorted or a sorted T cell fraction (not recorded which). Receptor source: a male donor with ankylosing spondylitis.

The CDR3 spells CASSTGIRDRGPPAQYF. Here the CDR3 DNA reads TGCGCCAGCAGCACCGGCATACGGGACAGGGGGCCGCCGGCCCAGTACTTC. V gene TRBV5-1 combines with J gene TRBJ2-5; TRBD1 matches at 12 bases. After removal of 4 bases from V and 9 bases from J, the junction contained 16 bases not matched to a gene. The CDR3 runs to 17 residues. Germline CDR1 reads SGHRS; CDR2 reads YFSETQ.

This clonotype was seen repeatedly, ten times or more. Germline is not matched at one junction end, which may reflect a read error. The CDR3 reads CASSYHETQYF. The DNA of the CDR3 is TGTGCCAGCAGTTACCACGAGACCCAGTACTTC. This chain links TRBV6-5 with TRBJ2-5; D gene ambiguous. The CDR3 is 11 amino acids. The germline CDR1 and CDR2 sequences are MNHEY and SVGAGI.

This clonotype was counted ten times or more. The chain carries TRBV6-5 and TRBJ2-5, with 7 bases aligning to TRBD2. Germline CDR1 reads MNHEY; CDR2 reads SVGAGI. The CDR3 extends over 16 amino acids. V shed 0 bases and J 5 bases; nucleotides not matched to a gene: 9. The CDR3 here is CASSYSGARGGETQYF. DNA of the CDR3: TGTGCCAGCAGTTACTCGGGTGCACGGGGAGGGGAGACCCAGTACTTC.

This clonotype was detected many times. The chain is built from TRBV5-1 and TRBJ2-7; D unclear. The CDR3 has 13 amino acids. The germline V gene encodes CDR1 SGHRS and CDR2 YFSETQ. The ends were cut back, 4 bases at V and 4 bases at J, with 12 bases in the middle. The CDR3 region is CASSQNPGYEQYF. For the CDR3, the DNA is TGCGCCAGCAGCCAGAACCCCGGGTACGAGCAGTACTTC.

This clonotype was counted many times. The chain combines TRBV7-9 with TRBJ1-5; no definite D call. The CDR3 has 11 amino acids. The V end lost 11 bases, the J end lost 9 bases, and 14 bases lay between the germline ends. From germline, CDR1 is SEHNR and CDR2 FQNEAQ (reference sequence). The CDR3 DNA is TGTGCCTTAGGCGGTTTCGGGCCCCAGCATTTT. Translated, it gives CALGGFGPQHF.

In its sample, this clonotype was seen many times. This sequence joins TRBV6-1 and TRBJ1-4; 8 bases line up with TRBD1. The CDR3 is 19 amino acids. The V segment lost 6 bases and the J segment 0 bases; nucleotides outside the gene matches: 15. Germline lookup yields CDR1 MNHNS and CDR2 SASEGT. CDR3 bases: TGTGCCAGCAGCCTAACCTGGCAGGGGGCATGGGCAACTAATGAAAAACTGTTTTTT. Its translation is CASSLTWQGAWATNEKLFF.

This clonotype was detected many times. This chain links TRBV7-8 with TRBJ2-3, with no clear D. The CDR3 is 14 residues long. Trimming took off 1 base at V and 2 bases at J, with 7 bases between the two ends. Germline V gene data show CDR1 as SGHVS and CDR2 as FQNEAQ. The CDR3 coding sequence is TGTGCCAGCAGCTTAGGGGTCTTCACAGATACGCAGTATTTT. Amino acids: CASSLGVFTDTQYF.

This clonotype was seen many times. V usage is TRBV5-1 and J usage is TRBJ1-2, with D maybe TRBD1 (5 bases). V lost 3 bases and J 8 bases, leaving 14 bases between the germline ends. Germline CDR1 is SGHRS and CDR2 is YFSETQ. The CDR3 length is 13 residues. The CDR3 loop reads CASSSEAGHGYTF. The DNA for the CDR3 is TGCGCCAGCAGCTCCGAGGCAGGGCACGGCTACACCTTC.

This clonotype was seen at least ten times. J is TRBJ1-6 and V is TRBV27, with 8 positions matching TRBD1. The germline V gene encodes CDR1 MNHEY and CDR2 SMNVEV (reference sequence). V shed 4 bases, J shed 7 bases, and the junction held 3 bases outside the gene matches. This CDR3 spans 14 amino acids. The CDR3 DNA sequence: TGTGCCAGCAGTTCGACAGGGGCCAATTCACCCCTCCACTTT. As protein: CASSSTGANSPLHF.

This clonotype occurred many times. The chain has TRBV29-1 and TRBJ2-3; TRBD2 agrees at 7 bases. CDR3 length equals 13 residues. Unmatched junction bases numbered 5, after V lost 6 bases and J lost 2 bases. Germline CDR1 and CDR2: SQVTM and ANQGSEA. The CDR3 DNA sequence: TGCAGCGTAGCGGGGCTTACCACAGATACGCAGTATTTT. This codes for CSVAGLTTDTQYF.

This clonotype was seen a few times. The chain recombines TRBV5-5 with TRBJ2-2, with TRBD1 identical over 8 bases. CDR3 size: 16 residues. Germline V gives CDR1 SGHKS, CDR2 YYEKEE (reference sequence). The V and J ends lost 4 bases and 0 bases, in that order; junction bases with no gene match: 5. The CDR3 spells CASSPPGQANTGELFF. The CDR3 bases are TGTGCCAGCAGCCCACCGGGACAGGCGAACACCGGGGAGCTGTTTTTT.

This clonotype has at least ten counts. A read error may account for a junction end that differs from germline. The V and J genes are TRBV5-1 and TRBJ2-3; D is ambiguous. CDR1 and CDR2 from the germline V gene are SGHRS and YFSETQ. This CDR3 has 13 residues. The CDR3 loop is CASSSSSTDTQYF. The CDR3 DNA reads TGTGCCAGCTCGAGTTCTAGCACAGATACGCAGTATTTT. Full variable domain (rest looked up from reference TRBV5-1 and TRBJ2-3): KAGVTQTPRYLIKTRGQQVTLSCSPISGHRSVSWYQQTPGQGLQFLFEYFSETQRNKGNFPGRFSGRQFSNSRSEMNVSTLELGDSALYLCASSSSSTDTQYFGPGTRLTVL.

Ten or more counts support this clonotype. J is TRBJ1-2 and V is TRBV20-1; no clear D gene. CDR1 is DFQATT, CDR2 SNEGSKA, per germline (reference sequence). V was cut by 3 bases and J by 2 bases, with 7 bases left in between. The CDR3 runs to 12 residues. CDR3 sequence (DNA): TGCAGTGCTAGGGACCCCAACTATGGCTACACCTTC. Encoded protein: CSARDPNYGYTF.

This clonotype was seen at least ten times. The V and J genes are TRBV7-9 and TRBJ1-1, with TRBD1 matching over 10 bases. The CDR3 has 17 amino acids. J was trimmed by 6 bases and V by 5 bases; bases with no gene match: 15. The germline CDR1 and CDR2 sequences are SEHNR and FQNEAQ (reference sequence). CDR3 residues: CASSRDRGWTGASEAFF. In nucleotides, the CDR3 is TGTGCCAGCAGCCGGGACAGGGGCTGGACTGGAGCCTCTGAAGCTTTCTTT.

This clonotype has ten or more counts. This chain links TRBV20-1 with TRBJ1-1; D remains unclear. CDR3 length: 13 residues. Trimming removed 3 bases from V and 3 bases from J, with 11 bases in between. Germline CDR1 DFQATT, CDR2 SNEGSKA (reference sequence). CDR3 region: CSASPDGYTEAFF. Here the CDR3 DNA reads TGCAGTGCTAGCCCGGACGGATACACTGAAGCTTTCTTT.

The sample holds many counts of this clonotype. CDR3: CASSSAWGQGVKGLMGYTF. In nucleotides, the CDR3 is TGTGCCAGCAGCAGTGCCTGGGGACAGGGTGTCAAAGGTCTTATGGGCTACACCTTC. The J gene is TRBJ1-2, the V gene TRBV21-1; the table's D call TRBD1 went unverified against the DNA. TRBV21-1 is assigned pseudogene status. The CDR3 totals 19 residues.

This clonotype was counted many times. The J gene is TRBJ1-4, the V gene TRBV20-1; D gene unclear. The CDR3 is made up of 14 amino acids. Looked up from germline, CDR1 is DFQATT and CDR2 is SNEGSKA (reference sequence). The germline V and J ends were trimmed by 4 bases and 0 bases, with 9 bases remaining between them. CDR3 residues: CSAIPAATNEKLFF. The CDR3 region has the DNA TGCAGTGCTATCCCGGCGGCAACTAATGAAAAACTGTTTTTT.

This clonotype was recorded many times. This chain joins TRBV27 and TRBJ2-7; the match to TRBD1 covers 10 bases. The germline V gene encodes CDR1 MNHEY and CDR2 SMNVEV (reference sequence). V was pared by 8 bases and J by 6 bases, with 7 bases of the junction left unmatched. There are 13 residues in the CDR3. The CDR3 loop is CASRDRGVGEQYF. The CDR3 nucleotides read TGTGCCAGCCGGGACAGGGGAGTAGGCGAGCAGTACTTC.

This clonotype turned up a few times. The chain combines TRBV15 with TRBJ2-7, with D possibly TRBD1 on 5 matching bases. The germline V gene encodes CDR1 LNHNV and CDR2 YYDKDF (reference sequence). The CDR3 covers 13 residues. V was trimmed by 0 bases and J by 7 bases, leaving 10 bases between them. The CDR3 region has the DNA TGTGCCACCAGCAGAGAGAATAAGGGGGAGCAGTACTTC. Translation: CATSRENKGEQYF.

This clonotype was seen ten or more times. This sequence joins TRBV6-5 and TRBJ1-1, with 10 bases identical to TRBD1. Germline CDR1 MNHEY, CDR2 SVGAGI. This CDR3 is 16 amino acids long. After removal of 4 bases from V and 1 base from J, the junction contained 6 bases not matched to a gene. The DNA of the CDR3 is TGTGCCAGCAGTTTCCGAGGACAGGGGGGGAACACTGAAGCTTTCTTT. As protein: CASSFRGQGGNTEAFF.

This clonotype was picked up many times. At one end the junction does not follow the germline gene, possibly because of a read error. The chain links TRBV14 to TRBJ2-5; D remains unclear. Germline CDR1 and CDR2: SGHDN and FVKESK. The CDR3 contains 15 residues. The CDR3 DNA follows: TGTGCCAGCAGCGAAGATTTGAGCCCCCAAGAGACCCAGTACTTC. Translation: CASSEDLSPQETQYF. The variable domain in full, completed from reference TRBV14 and TRBJ2-5, reads EAGVTQFPSHSVIEKGQTVTLRCDPISGHDNLYWYRRVMGKEIKFLLHFVKESKQDESGMPNNRFLAERTGGTYSTLKVQPAELEDSGVYFCASSEDLSPQETQYFGPGTRLLVL.

This clonotype has at least ten counts. The rearrangement uses TRBV6-5 and TRBJ1-2; D call uncertain. The germline gives CDR1 MNHEY, CDR2 SVGAGI. V was shortened by 0 bases and J by 1 base, with 9 bases between the two germline ends. The CDR3 is 15 residues long. CDR3 region: CASSYSSYDNYGYTF. CDR3 in DNA: TGTGCCAGCAGTTACTCTTCCTACGATAACTATGGCTACACCTTC.

The genes are TRBV7-2 and TRBJ1-5, with TRBD1 matching over 7 bases. The CDR3 consists of 14 residues. V lost 4 bases to trimming and J lost 6 bases; unmatched junction nucleotides: 6. Looked up from germline, CDR1 is SGHTA and CDR2 is FQGNSA. DNA of the CDR3: TGTGCCAGCAGCTCCCGACAGGGCGGTCAGCCCCAGCATTTT. It specifies CASSSRQGGQPQHF.

This clonotype was seen at least ten times. CDR3 in amino acids: CSVLLGQGADEQYF. The CDR3 bases are TGCAGCGTTCTACTGGGACAGGGGGCGGACGAGCAGTACTTC. The V and J genes are TRBV29-1 and TRBJ2-7, with TRBD1 identical over 12 bases. Per germline, CDR1 SQVTM and CDR2 ANQGSEA. The CDR3 covers 14 residues. V lost 5 bases to trimming and J lost 5 bases; unmatched junction nucleotides: 7.

The table lists this clonotype with many counts. The V and J genes are TRBV20-1 and TRBJ2-2; perhaps D is TRBD1 or TRBD2 (5 bases each). Trimming removed 1 base from V and 9 bases from J, with 15 bases in between. Germline V gives CDR1 DFQATT, CDR2 SNEGSKA (reference sequence). The CDR3 covers 14 residues. The CDR3, as DNA: TGCAGTGCTAGAGTTGGAGGCTCAGGGAGGGAGCTGTTTTTT. Its translation is CSARVGGSGRELFF.